These 26 T cell receptor beta chains share one sample of origin, sequenced in a study of molecular identifiers for immune sequencing clone quantification. TCRdb analysed the PCR reads with MiXCR anew, one entry per CDR3 protein. The repertoire holds about half a million distinct CDR3 sequences, with about 26% as singletons. The sample was naive CD8+ T cells from blood, with Jurkat cell RNA spiked in. Subset: FACS-sorted CD8+CD4-CCR7+CD45RA+ naive T cells. These receptors originate from a human donor in good health. Some libraries in this study had Jurkat cell RNA spiked in.

This clonotype has more than one count but fewer than ten. Relative to the germline gene, one junction end is altered; a read error may explain this. The CDR3 reads CASSQGGTGLYNVQFF. CDR3 coding DNA: TGCGCCAGCAGCCAAGGAGGAACGGGGTTGTACAATGTGCAGTTCTTC. The rearrangement uses TRBV4-1 and TRBJ2-1; tentatively, D is TRBD2 (5 bases). Germline CDR1 reads MGHRA; CDR2 reads YSYEKL. This CDR3 spans 16 amino acids.

This clonotype occurred a few times. V and J are TRBV19 and TRBJ2-2; 7 bases agree with TRBD2. V shed 6 bases and J 5 bases; nucleotides not matched to a gene: 3. The germline gives CDR1 LNHDA, CDR2 SQIVND (reference sequence). The CDR3 sequence is 13 residues long. The CDR3 DNA reads as TGTGCCAGTAGACGTAGCGGGACCGGGGAGCTGTTTTTT. This encodes CASRRSGTGELFF. The full variable domain, with the rest looked up from reference TRBV19 and TRBJ2-2, is DGGITQSPKYLFRKEGQNVTLSCEQNLNHDAMYWYRQDPGQGLRLIYYSQIVNDFQKGDIAEGYSVSREKKESFPLTVTSAQKNPTAFYLCASRRSGTGELFFGEGSRLTVL.

The chain links TRBV7-9 to TRBJ2-5; D might be TRBD1 (6 bases). The germline V gene has CDR1 SEHNR and CDR2 FQNEAQ (reference sequence). Trimming cost V 0 bases and J 3 bases, with 14 bases left between them. The CDR3 runs 16 residues. CDR3 in amino acids: CASSLAGDRKEETQYF. The DNA for the CDR3 is TGTGCCAGCAGCTTAGCCGGTGACAGGAAGGAAGAGACCCAGTACTTC.

The gene calls are TRBV4-3 and TRBJ2-2; no definite D call. The V gene lost 4 bases and the J gene lost 2 bases, with 11 bases spanning the gap. The CDR3 runs 15 residues. Germline V gene sequence: CDR1 LGHNA, CDR2 YSLEER. CDR3 DNA sequence: TGCGCCAGCAGCCTTTATCGGTCTAACACCGGGGAGCTGTTTTTT. This translates into CASSLYRSNTGELFF.

This clonotype came up many times. V is TRBV6-5 and J is TRBJ1-1, with unresolved D. CDR3 length equals 14 residues. Deletions cut 2 bases from V and 1 base from J, with 8 bases between. Germline V gene sequence: CDR1 MNHEY, CDR2 SVGAGI. The CDR3 DNA follows: TGTGCCAGCAGTTACACAGACGGGAACACTGAAGCTTTCTTT. As protein: CASSYTDGNTEAFF.

The chain employs TRBV6-2 or TRBV6-3 and TRBJ1-2; D perhaps matches TRBD1 (5 bases). This CDR3 comprises 15 residues. Trimming took off 2 bases at V and 7 bases at J, with 17 bases between the two ends. Germline V CDR1 and CDR2: MNHEY, SVGEGT. The CDR3 is CASSYTPSREAGYTF. In DNA, the CDR3 is TGTGCCAGCAGTTACACCCCGAGCAGGGAGGCTGGCTACACCTTC.

The chain joins TRBV29-1 to TRBJ2-3; 13 bases agree with TRBD2. The CDR3 is made up of 16 amino acids. The germline CDR1 and CDR2 sequences are SQVTM and ANQGSEA. V was pared by 6 bases and J by 4 bases, with 10 bases of the junction left unmatched. CDR3: CSVARELAGGADTQYF. CDR3 coding DNA: TGCAGCGTGGCACGCGAACTAGCGGGAGGGGCAGATACGCAGTATTTT.

The chain links TRBV11-2 to TRBJ2-3; TRBD1 is a possible D gene (6 bases). V was trimmed by 3 bases and J by 6 bases, leaving 22 bases between them. Germline assignment: CDR1 SGHAT and CDR2 FQNNGV. The CDR3 contains 17 residues. CDR3 sequence (DNA): TGTGCCAGCAGCTTGGGGGTGGGGGACATAGGGTTCGATACGCAGTATTTT. Protein: CASSLGVGDIGFDTQYF.

This clonotype was seen just once. Since a much larger clone is just one base distant, this may be a read error. This rearrangement joins TRBV2 to TRBJ2-3, with a tentative D call TRBD2 (6 bases). Germline loops: CDR1 SNHLY, CDR2 FYNNEI. CDR3 length: 14 amino acids. CDR3 nucleotides: TGTGCCAGCAGATATGACACTAGCACAGATACGCGGTATTTT. It codes for CASRYDTSTDTRYF.

This clonotype was recorded at least ten times. The V call is TRBV4-3, the J call TRBJ1-5; D remains ambiguous. The CDR3 loop spans 15 amino acids. The V end lost 0 bases, the J end lost 6 bases, and 12 bases lay between the germline ends. Per the germline V gene, CDR1 is LGHNA and CDR2 is YSLEER. In nucleotides, the CDR3 is TGCGCCAGCAGCCAAGATCGATTCACGAGTCAGCCCCAGCATTTT. Encoded protein: CASSQDRFTSQPQHF.

This clonotype turned up a few times. The chain uses TRBV5-1 and TRBJ2-1, with D perhaps matching TRBD2 (5 bases). V lost 4 bases to trimming and J lost 6 bases, with 8 bases between them. The germline CDR1 and CDR2 sequences are SGHRS and YFSETQ. The CDR3 has 12 residues. The CDR3: CASSAAGNEQFF. The CDR3 nucleotides read TGCGCCAGCAGCGCGGCGGGCAATGAGCAGTTCTTC.

In this sample, this clonotype turned up many times. The genes are TRBV4-3 and TRBJ2-7, with a weak D call TRBD1 (5 bases). From germline, CDR1 is LGHNA and CDR2 YSLEER. Trimming removed 0 bases at V and 3 bases at J, with 9 bases between. The length of the CDR3 is 14 residues. The CDR3 DNA sequence: TGCGCCAGCAGCCAAGATTTAGGGGACTACGAGCAGTACTTC. It specifies CASSQDLGDYEQYF.

This clonotype was seen a few times. This rearrangement joins TRBV7-6 to TRBJ2-1, with TRBD2 as a possible D gene (5 bases). The V end lost 2 bases, the J end lost 0 bases, and 20 bases lay between the germline ends. This CDR3 is built from 19 residues. The germline gives CDR1 SGHVS, CDR2 FNYEAQ. The CDR3 sequence is CASSLKRSVGESSYNEQFF. The CDR3 DNA follows: TGTGCCAGCAGCTTAAAACGCAGCGTCGGGGAAAGCTCCTACAATGAGCAGTTCTTC.

This sequence joins TRBV7-9 and TRBJ1-4; D is perhaps TRBD1 (5 bases). V was trimmed by 3 bases and J by 5 bases, leaving 40 bases between them. The germline V gene encodes CDR1 SEHNR and CDR2 FQNEAQ (reference sequence). CDR3 length: 24 amino acids. DNA for the CDR3: TGTGCCAGCAGCTTTCCCAAAAACCCAAGCCAAATAGACCGTTCGACAGCCCCCAATGAAAAACTGTTTTTT. It yields the protein CASSFPKNPSQIDRSTAPNEKLFF.

This clonotype was counted at least ten times. The chain joins TRBV19 to TRBJ1-5, with D possibly being TRBD1 (6 bases). V lost 7 bases, J lost 3 bases, and 13 bases lay in between. CDR3 length: 14 amino acids. Germline-derived CDR1 and CDR2 are LNHDA and SQIVND (reference sequence). The CDR3 region is CASTPGTPNQPQHF. CDR3 in DNA: TGTGCCAGTACCCCCGGGACACCCAATCAGCCCCAGCATTTT.

This chain connects TRBV7-9 to TRBJ2-7; D unresolved. This CDR3 is built from 13 residues. CDR1 is SEHNR and CDR2 is FQNEAQ in the germline V gene (reference sequence). V was trimmed by 1 base and J by 5 bases, leaving 9 bases between them. DNA of the CDR3: TGTGCCAGCAGCTTAGTTACTATCGACGAGCAGTACTTC. Its translation is CASSLVTIDEQYF.

This chain joins TRBV4-3 and TRBJ2-1; the match to TRBD2 covers 7 bases. CDR1 is LGHNA, CDR2 YSLEER, per germline. This CDR3 spans 15 amino acids. V was clipped by 2 bases and J by 9 bases; unmatched bases: 10. In nucleotides, the CDR3 is TGCGCCAGCAGCCAAATCGGAGTGGGGGGGACTGAGCAGTTCTTC. Its translation: CASSQIGVGGTEQFF.

This clonotype was seen a handful of times. This sequence joins TRBV11-2 and TRBJ2-5, with D tentatively TRBD1 (6 bases). The CDR3 extends over 14 amino acids. Germline V gives CDR1 SGHAT, CDR2 FQNNGV. V was cut by 4 bases and J by 0 bases, with 9 bases left in between. CDR3 in DNA: TGTGCCAGCAGCTGGGACACCGACCAAGAGACCCAGTACTTC. Its protein is CASSWDTDQETQYF.

This clonotype was observed at least ten times. This rearrangement joins TRBV19 to TRBJ1-6; unclear D gene. Germline values: CDR1 LNHDA, CDR2 SQIVND (reference sequence). This CDR3 contains 15 residues. Trimming removed 3 bases at V and 6 bases at J, with 12 bases between. The CDR3 region has the DNA TGTGCCAGTAGTATCGGCGGCCGCAGTAATTCACCCCTCCACTTT. Translating it yields CASSIGGRSNSPLHF.

This clonotype has only a few counts. V is TRBV30 and J is TRBJ1-6, with D perhaps TRBD1 (5 bases). The V end was cut by 4 bases, the J end by 7 bases, with 14 bases between. CDR1 and CDR2 from the germline V gene are GTSNPN and SVGIG (reference sequence). CDR3 size: 14 residues. This CDR3 is CAWNRGSGNSPLHF. The CDR3 DNA follows: TGTGCCTGGAATCGGGGGTCAGGGAATTCACCCCTCCACTTT. Complete variable domain (other parts from reference TRBV30 and TRBJ1-6): SQTIHQWPATLVQPVGSPLSLECTVEGTSNPNLYWYRQAAGRGLQLLFYSVGIGQISSEVPQNLSASRPQDRQFILSSKKLLLSDSGFYLCAWNRGSGNSPLHFGNGTRLTVT.

The chain uses TRBV6-5 and TRBJ1-2; no clear D gene. Per the germline V gene, CDR1 is MNHEY and CDR2 is SVGAGI. Trimming cost V 6 bases and J 4 bases, with 15 bases left between them. The CDR3 is 14 amino acids. CDR3 in amino acids: CASRPTSSAYGYTF. DNA for the CDR3: TGTGCCAGCAGACCCACCTCATCGGCCTATGGCTACACCTTC.

Regarding this clonotype: One end of the junction is discordant with germline, which a read error may explain. The chain links TRBV5-3 to TRBJ2-2, with TRBD2 matching over 11 bases. TRBV5-3 is classed as an ORF, of uncertain function. The CDR3 totals 19 residues. CDR3 DNA sequence: TGTGCCAGCAGCTTTGCACTAGCGGGAGTCTACGCGAACACCTGGGAGCTGTTTTTT. Amino acid sequence: CASSFALAGVYANTWELFF.

A few counts support this clonotype. J is TRBJ2-3 and V is TRBV11-3, with D maybe TRBD1 (5 bases). Germline V CDR1 and CDR2: SGHNT, YENEEA. There are 15 residues in the CDR3. The V end lost 1 base, the J end lost 1 base, and 9 bases lay between the germline ends. The CDR3 protein is CASSLGDSGTDTQYF. As DNA, the CDR3 is TGTGCCAGCAGCTTAGGCGACAGTGGCACAGATACGCAGTATTTT.

A note on this clonotype: A clone one base away is much larger, so this may be a read error. The rearrangement uses TRBV15 and TRBJ1-5, with no clear D. This CDR3 spans 15 amino acids. The germline gives CDR1 LNHNV, CDR2 YYDKDF (reference sequence). V gave up 5 bases and J gave up 5 bases, with 16 bases separating them. The CDR3 sequence: CATSQDAGGDQPQHF. The DNA for the CDR3 is TGTGCCACCAGCCAAGACGCGGGTGGCGATCAGCCCCAGCATTTT.

A single count supports this clonotype. A much more abundant neighbour one base away suggests this may be a read error. The genes are TRBV12-3 or TRBV12-4 and TRBJ2-5; D might be TRBD1 (6 bases). The CDR3 has 15 amino acids. The CDR3 protein is CTSSLWQGIEETQYF. CDR3 bases: TGTACCAGCAGTTTATGGCAGGGGATAGAAGAGACCCAGTACTTC.

This clonotype was seen once. The chain carries TRBV7-9 and TRBJ2-7; D is possibly TRBD1 or TRBD2 (5 bases each). The CDR3 is 15 amino acids. The V gene's germline CDR1 is SEHNR and CDR2 FQNEAQ (reference sequence). Deletions cut 4 bases from V and 2 bases from J, with 15 bases between. The CDR3 DNA follows: TGTGCCAGCAGCTCCGCCCGGGACGGGGCCTACGAGCAGTACTTC. This codes for CASSSARDGAYEQYF. Supplemented by reference TRBV7-9 and TRBJ2-7, the full variable domain reads DTGVSQNPRHKITKRGQNVTFRCDPISEHNRLYWYRQTLGQGPEFLTYFQNEAQLEKSRLLSDRFSAERPKGSFSTLEIQRTEQGDSAMYLCASSSARDGAYEQYFGPGTRLTVT.